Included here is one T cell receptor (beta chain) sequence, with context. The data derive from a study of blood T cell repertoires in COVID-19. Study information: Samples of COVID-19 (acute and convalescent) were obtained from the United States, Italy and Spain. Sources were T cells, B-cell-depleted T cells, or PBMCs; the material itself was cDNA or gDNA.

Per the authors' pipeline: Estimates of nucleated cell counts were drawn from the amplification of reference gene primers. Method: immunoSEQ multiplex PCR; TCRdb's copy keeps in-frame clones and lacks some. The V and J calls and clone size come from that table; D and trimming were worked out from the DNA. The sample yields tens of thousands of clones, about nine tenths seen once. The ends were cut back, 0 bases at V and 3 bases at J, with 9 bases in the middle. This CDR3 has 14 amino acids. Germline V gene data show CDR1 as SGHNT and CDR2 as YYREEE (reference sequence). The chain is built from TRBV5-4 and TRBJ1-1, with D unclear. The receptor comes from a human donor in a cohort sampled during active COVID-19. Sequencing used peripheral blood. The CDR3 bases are TGTGCCAGCAGCTTGGCCTGGGGAGACACTGAAGCTTTCTTT. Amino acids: CASSLAWGDTEAFF.